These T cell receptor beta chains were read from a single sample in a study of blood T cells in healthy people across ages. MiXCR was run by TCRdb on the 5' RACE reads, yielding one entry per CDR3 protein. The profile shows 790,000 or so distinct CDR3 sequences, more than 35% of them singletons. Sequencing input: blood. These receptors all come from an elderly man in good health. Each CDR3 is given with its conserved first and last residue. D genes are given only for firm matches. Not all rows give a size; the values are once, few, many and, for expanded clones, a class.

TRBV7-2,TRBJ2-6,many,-,CASSLQGGGANVLTF,TGTGCCAGCAGCTTACAGGGAGGTGGGGCCAACGTCCTGACTTTC
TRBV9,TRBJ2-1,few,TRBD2,CASSVGYTGTSGIYNEQFF,TGTGCCAGCAGCGTTGGGTACACAGGGACTAGCGGGATATACAATGAGCAGTTCTTC
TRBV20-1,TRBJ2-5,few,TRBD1,CSAADRGLRETQYF,TGCAGTGCTGCAGACAGGGGGCTTCGCGAGACCCAGTACTTC
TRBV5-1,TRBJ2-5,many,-,CASSLEAGRETQYF,TGCGCCAGCAGCTTGGAGGCAGGGCGAGAGACCCAGTACTTC
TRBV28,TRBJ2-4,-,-,CASSRPREQYF,TGTGCCAGCAGCCGCCCCCGGGAGCAGTACTTC
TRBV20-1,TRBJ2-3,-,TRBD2,CSVRADSGGATDTQYF,TGCAGTGTCAGGGCCGATAGCGGGGGGGCAACAGATACGCAGTATTTT
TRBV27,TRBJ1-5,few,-,CASSLVGQGHQPQHF,TGTGCCAGCAGTTTAGTGGGGCAGGGACATCAGCCCCAGCATTTT
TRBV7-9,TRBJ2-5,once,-,CASSSAVGGGETQYF,TGTGCCAGCAGCTCCGCAGTTGGAGGGGGAGAGACCCAGTACTTC
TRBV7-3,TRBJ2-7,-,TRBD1,CASTRQGDEQYF,TGTGCCAGCACCAGACAGGGTGACGAGCAGTACTTC
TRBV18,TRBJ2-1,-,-,CASTTSWGGEQFF,TGTGCCAGTACTACTAGTTGGGGCGGTGAGCAGTTCTTC